The 31 T cell receptor beta chains below all came from one sample that was sequenced in a study of identical twins. One entry per CDR3 protein, called by TCRdb with MiXCR from the 5' RACE reads. Seen here are 690,000 or so distinct CDR3 sequences, less than 10% observed once, and the top ten hold more than 0.75%. The sample also formed part of further work on yellow fever vaccine responses in identical twins.

Material for sequencing was PBMCs. These receptors all stem from a young woman in good health.

J is TRBJ2-7 and V is TRBV20-1; maybe TRBD1 (6 bases). Germline CDR1 DFQATT, CDR2 SNEGSKA (reference sequence). The CDR3 extends over 15 amino acids. Trimming pared 2 bases from V and 1 base from J, leaving 15 bases between. The CDR3 spells CSARRWQGNSYEQYF. DNA of the CDR3: TGCAGTGCTAGAAGGTGGCAGGGGAATTCCTACGAGCAGTACTTC.

The chain employs TRBV6-1 and TRBJ1-1; a weak D match, TRBD1 (6 bases). The CDR3 sequence is 17 residues long. Germline CDR1 reads MNHNS; CDR2 reads SASEGT. V was trimmed by 6 bases and J by 5 bases, leaving 25 bases between them. CDR3 region: CASSRRDKTLRGTEAFF. Here the CDR3 DNA reads TGTGCCAGCAGCCGCCGGGACAAAACCCTTCGGGGGACTGAAGCTTTCTTT.

This clonotype was seen only a few times. V gene TRBV6-4 combines with J gene TRBJ2-3; perhaps TRBD2 as D (7 bases). The CDR3 covers 13 residues. The V end was cut by 10 bases, the J end by 4 bases, with 15 bases between. Germline V gene sequence: CDR1 MRHNA, CDR2 SNTAGT. The CDR3 sequence is CATPGGGPDTQYF. Here the CDR3 DNA reads TGTGCCACTCCTGGGGGGGGCCCAGATACGCAGTATTTT.

At least ten counts were recorded for this clonotype. The CDR3 nucleotides read TGTGCCAGCAGTCCCGGTAGTTTAAGGGTTCCTGAAGCTTTCTTT. Translation: CASSPGSLRVPEAFF. V and J are TRBV28 and TRBJ1-1; no definite D call. The germline gives CDR1 MDHEN, CDR2 SYDVKM. The V gene lost 5 bases and the J gene lost 6 bases, with 19 bases spanning the gap. The CDR3 spans 15 residues. Full variable domain (rest looked up from reference TRBV28 and TRBJ1-1): DVKVTQSSRYLVKRTGEKVFLECVQDMDHENMFWYRQDPGLGLRLIYFSYDVKMKEKGDIPEGYSVSREKKERFSLILESASTNQTSMYLCASSPGSLRVPEAFFGQGTRLTVV.

The chain recombines TRBV29-1 with TRBJ1-1; the D is unclear. Germline CDR1 reads SQVTM; CDR2 reads ANQGSEA. The CDR3 is made up of 12 amino acids. Deletions cut 5 bases from V and 3 bases from J, with 10 bases between. This CDR3 is CSVLGTYTEAFF. The CDR3 coding sequence is TGCAGCGTTCTGGGTACTTACACTGAAGCTTTCTTT.

This clonotype has ten or more counts. V and J are TRBV5-1 and TRBJ2-5; D ambiguous. CDR1 and CDR2 from the germline V gene are SGHRS and YFSETQ. Trimming left V 1 base short and J 4 bases short, with 8 bases between. The CDR3 is 13 amino acids. CDR3 DNA: TGCGCCAGCAGCTTGACCCCCCTAGAGACCCAGTACTTC. This gives the protein CASSLTPLETQYF.

This clonotype was detected ten times or more. The V gene is TRBV24-1, the J gene TRBJ1-2, with TRBD1 matching 8 bases. The V and J ends lost 4 bases and 7 bases, in that order; junction bases with no gene match: 7. CDR1 and CDR2 from the germline V gene are KGHDR and SFDVKD. The CDR3 is 14 amino acids. The CDR3 DNA sequence: TGTGCCACCAGTGACGCGACAGGGGAAGGTGGCTACACCTTC. It encodes CATSDATGEGGYTF.

At least ten counts were recorded for this clonotype. This chain connects TRBV12-3 or TRBV12-4 to TRBJ2-1; no firm D call. The CDR3 is 14 residues long. Trimming removed 7 bases from V and 5 bases from J, with 15 bases in between. As DNA, the CDR3 is TGTGCCAGCATCCTGACCTTACAGAACAATGAGCAGTTCTTC. As protein: CASILTLQNNEQFF.

The table lists this clonotype with many counts. This chain links TRBV5-1 with TRBJ1-4, with 8 nucleotides matching TRBD1. The V segment lost 4 bases and the J segment 8 bases; nucleotides outside the gene matches: 7. CDR1 and CDR2 from the germline V gene are SGHRS and YFSETQ. The CDR3 is 14 amino acids. CDR3 sequence reads: CASSPRQGREKLFF. DNA of the CDR3: TGCGCCAGCAGCCCTCGACAGGGGCGAGAAAAACTGTTTTTT.

This clonotype has a handful of counts. This chain connects TRBV27 to TRBJ2-7; weak D call: TRBD2 (6 bases). The CDR3 has 13 residues. The germline V gene encodes CDR1 MNHEY and CDR2 SMNVEV (reference sequence). Trimming cost V 3 bases and J 4 bases, with 10 bases left between them. CDR3 residues: CASSFRGLYEQYF. The CDR3 region has the DNA TGTGCCAGCAGTTTCCGGGGGTTATACGAGCAGTACTTC.

The rearrangement uses TRBV7-2 and TRBJ1-2; D not resolved. The CDR3 spans 17 residues. V shed 2 bases and J shed 2 bases, with 18 bases lying between them. Germline assignment: CDR1 SGHTA and CDR2 FQGNSA. CDR3 region: CASSLWVALGQNYGYTF. The DNA of the CDR3 is TGTGCCAGCAGCTTATGGGTTGCGTTGGGCCAAAACTATGGCTACACCTTC.

J is TRBJ2-2 and V is TRBV20-1; D not resolved. The CDR3 covers 15 residues. Trimming shortened V by 5 bases and J by 0 bases, and 13 bases separated the two germline ends. The germline gives CDR1 DFQATT, CDR2 SNEGSKA (reference sequence). CDR3 sequence (DNA): TGCAGTGCTCCCCGTAAAGGGACGAACACCGGGGAGCTGTTTTTT. This encodes CSAPRKGTNTGELFF.

CDR3 residues: CASSYRTDEQFF. The CDR3 nucleotides read TGTGCCAGCAGCTACAGGACGGATGAGCAGTTCTTC. V gene TRBV7-2 combines with J gene TRBJ2-1, with D possibly TRBD1 on 5 matching bases. Trimming left V 4 bases short and J 8 bases short, with 9 bases between. This CDR3 has 12 amino acids. Per germline, CDR1 SGHTA and CDR2 FQGNSA.

This clonotype was seen a few times. This chain joins TRBV3-1 and TRBJ2-5; D gene ambiguous. CDR1 is LGHDT, CDR2 YNNKEL, per germline (reference sequence). Trimming took 3 bases from V and 5 from J, leaving 10 bases between them. This CDR3 region has 13 residues. In DNA, the CDR3 is TGTGCCAGCAGCCACCGAACGGAGGAGACCCAGTACTTC. This translates into CASSHRTEETQYF.

This chain connects TRBV7-3 to TRBJ1-1; D is ambiguous. The germline CDR1 and CDR2 sequences are SGHTA and FQGTGA. This CDR3 contains 13 residues. V was shortened by 6 bases and J by 0 bases, with 8 bases between the two germline ends. The CDR3 region is CASRKVMNTEAFF. CDR3 DNA: TGTGCCAGCAGAAAGGTTATGAACACTGAAGCTTTCTTT.

This clonotype was seen many times. The chain is built from TRBV5-1 and TRBJ2-3; D possibly corresponds to TRBD2 (5 bases). The V end lost 0 bases, the J end lost 3 bases, and 14 bases lay between the germline ends. This CDR3 has 16 residues. The germline gives CDR1 SGHRS, CDR2 YFSETQ. The CDR3 region is CASSLAVVEGTDTQYF. The CDR3 region has the DNA TGCGCCAGCAGCTTGGCCGTCGTCGAGGGTACAGATACGCAGTATTTT.

This clonotype was recorded many times. The J gene is TRBJ2-1, the V gene TRBV3-1, with 14 bases fitting TRBD2. CDR1 is LGHDT and CDR2 is YNNKEL in the germline V gene (reference sequence). With V trimmed by 6 bases and J by 7 bases, 14 bases remained unmatched. There are 18 residues in the CDR3. CDR3 DNA: TGTGCCAGCAGTCGTTTCCGAGGGACTAGCGGGAGCGGGAATGAGCAGTTCTTC. Amino acids: CASSRFRGTSGSGNEQFF.

This clonotype was seen only a few times. The chain carries TRBV29-1 and TRBJ2-3; D ambiguous. Germline V gene sequence: CDR1 SQVTM, CDR2 ANQGSEA. Trimming pared 7 bases from V and 0 bases from J, leaving 17 bases between. This CDR3 is 15 amino acids long. The CDR3 region is CSGIGQLTSTDTQYF. DNA of the CDR3: TGCAGCGGTATCGGGCAGCTGACTAGCACAGATACGCAGTATTTT.

This clonotype showed up just a few times. J is TRBJ2-3 and V is TRBV14; D not resolved. Germline V gives CDR1 SGHDN, CDR2 FVKESK. V was shortened by 1 base and J by 0 bases, with 5 bases between the two germline ends. This CDR3 spans 14 amino acids. CDR3 sequence: CASSQGQSTDTQYF. The DNA for the CDR3 is TGTGCCAGCAGCCAAGGACAAAGCACAGATACGCAGTATTTT.

As regards this clonotype: A junction end diverges from the germline sequence, so it may reflect a read error. This chain links TRBV15 with TRBJ2-2; 10 bases align to TRBD2. CDR1 LNHNV and CDR2 YYDKDF come from the germline V gene (reference sequence). This CDR3 is 16 amino acids long. CDR3 bases: TGTGCCACCAGCCCCGGACTAGCGGTTAACACCAGGGAGCTGTTTTTT. This sequence encodes CATSPGLAVNTRELFF. Variable domain in full (rest from reference TRBV15 and TRBJ2-2): DAMVIQNPRYQVTQFGKPVTLSCSQTLNHNVMYWYQQKSSQAPKLLFHYYDKDFNNEADTPDNFQSRRPNTSFCFLDIRSPGLGDTAMYLCATSPGLAVNTRELFFGEGSRLTVL.

The V and J genes are TRBV29-1 and TRBJ2-6; D is perhaps TRBD1 (6 bases). Trimming took off 7 bases at V and 1 base at J, with 14 bases between the two ends. The CDR3 runs to 15 residues. Germline CDR1 reads SQVTM; CDR2 reads ANQGSEA. The CDR3 loop is CSAKQDSSGANVLTF. The CDR3 DNA follows: TGCAGCGCAAAACAGGACAGTTCTGGGGCCAACGTCCTGACTTTC.

This clonotype was counted only a few times. The chain couples TRBV15 to TRBJ2-1, with D possibly TRBD2 on 5 matching bases. The V and J ends lost 1 base and 0 bases respectively, with 19 bases between them. In germline, CDR1 is LNHNV, CDR2 YYDKDF (reference sequence). The CDR3 consists of 19 residues. The CDR3 loop reads CATSRAPSPRGSSYNEQFF. The CDR3, as DNA: TGTGCCACCAGCAGAGCGCCTTCGCCACGGGGATCCTCCTACAATGAGCAGTTCTTC. The entire variable domain, with the rest obtained from reference TRBV15 and TRBJ2-1, is as follows: DAMVIQNPRYQVTQFGKPVTLSCSQTLNHNVMYWYQQKSSQAPKLLFHYYDKDFNNEADTPDNFQSRRPNTSFCFLDIRSPGLGDTAMYLCATSRAPSPRGSSYNEQFFGPGTRLTVL.

The gene calls are TRBV28 and TRBJ2-1; 7 bases agree with TRBD2. V trimming: 2 bases; J trimming: 4 bases; junction bases outside the gene matches: 8. The CDR3 is 16 amino acids. Per germline, CDR1 MDHEN and CDR2 SYDVKM. As DNA, the CDR3 is TGTGCCAGCAGTTTACAACCTAGCGGAACATACAATGAGCAGTTCTTC. Translated, it gives CASSLQPSGTYNEQFF. Looking up the rest from reference TRBV28 and TRBJ2-1 gives the full variable domain: DVKVTQSSRYLVKRTGEKVFLECVQDMDHENMFWYRQDPGLGLRLIYFSYDVKMKEKGDIPEGYSVSREKKERFSLILESASTNQTSMYLCASSLQPSGTYNEQFFGPGTRLTVL.

This clonotype was counted between two and nine times. The chain has TRBV4-2 and TRBJ2-3; possibly TRBD1 for D (5 bases). Per germline, CDR1 LGHNA and CDR2 YNFKEQ. The CDR3 consists of 16 residues. Trimming left V 1 base short and J 3 bases short, with 14 bases between. CDR3 nucleotides: TGTGCCAGCAGCCAAGCAGGGAATATGGTGACAGATACGCAGTATTTT. Its protein is CASSQAGNMVTDTQYF.

The CDR3 DNA is TGTGCTAGTGCCCCTCCAGGGTATGACACTGAAGCTTTCTTT. Translating gives CASAPPGYDTEAFF. The genes are TRBV12-5 and TRBJ1-1, with D maybe TRBD1 (5 bases). With 7 bases removed from V and 3 bases from J, the gap between germline ends came to 15 bases. This CDR3 has 14 amino acids. Per germline, CDR1 LGHNT and CDR2 FRNRAP.

This clonotype was picked up a small number of times. This chain joins TRBV7-2 and TRBJ2-6; no clear D. The CDR3 has 14 amino acids. Germline values: CDR1 SGHTA, CDR2 FQGNSA. V was cut by 4 bases and J by 2 bases, with 6 bases left in between. The CDR3 nucleotides read TGTGCCAGCAGCTCTGGGACTGGGGCCAACGTCCTGACTTTC. It encodes CASSSGTGANVLTF.

The chain links TRBV7-3 to TRBJ2-3, with TRBD2 identical over 14 bases. J lost 2 bases, V lost 4 bases, and 5 bases had no gene match. Germline-derived CDR1 and CDR2 are SGHTA and FQGTGA. This CDR3 is built from 17 residues. CDR3 amino acids: CASSSGTSGGPTDTQYF. The DNA of the CDR3 is TGTGCCAGCAGCTCCGGGACTAGCGGGGGACCCACAGATACGCAGTATTTT.

This clonotype came up a few times. The rearrangement joins TRBV12-3 or TRBV12-4 to TRBJ1-6; 10 bases line up with TRBD1. The CDR3 spans 16 residues. J was trimmed by 9 bases and V by 6 bases; bases with no gene match: 11. DNA of the CDR3: TGTGCCAGCAGCTTGGGGGACAGGGGAAGTGGTTCACCCCTCCACTTT. Its protein product is CASSLGDRGSGSPLHF.

This clonotype has only a few counts. The chain recombines TRBV7-2 with TRBJ1-5, with 9 nucleotides matching TRBD1. J was trimmed by 3 bases and V by 2 bases; bases with no gene match: 23. Per the germline V gene, CDR1 is SGHTA and CDR2 is FQGNSA. CDR3 length: 22 residues. In DNA form, the CDR3 reads TGTGCCAGCAGCTTATTTTTTGCTGACCAGAATAAGGACAGGGGAAACAATCAGCCCCAGCATTTT. This codes for CASSLFFADQNKDRGNNQPQHF. Drawing the rest from reference TRBV7-2 and TRBJ1-5, the complete variable domain is GAGVSQSPSNKVTEKGKDVELRCDPISGHTALYWYRQSLGQGLEFLIYFQGNSAPDKSGLPSDRFSAERTGGSVSTLTIQRTQQEDSAVYLCASSLFFADQNKDRGNNQPQHFGDGTRLSIL.

This clonotype turned up a few times. The J gene is TRBJ2-1, the V gene TRBV27; possibly TRBD1 for D (6 bases). This CDR3 is built from 16 residues. CDR1 is MNHEY, CDR2 SMNVEV, per germline (reference sequence). V was shortened by 5 bases and J by 5 bases, with 19 bases between the two germline ends. The CDR3, as DNA: TGTGCCAGCAGTCTCCGGCCGACAGGCGCAGACAATGAGCAGTTCTTC. It is translated as CASSLRPTGADNEQFF.

V and J are TRBV4-3 and TRBJ2-7; 10 bases align to TRBD2. The CDR3 spans 15 residues. CDR1 is LGHNA and CDR2 is YSLEER in the germline V gene. Trimming removed 3 bases from V and 7 bases from J; junction bases left unmatched: 9. CDR3 DNA sequence: TGCGCCAGCAGCCACATAGCGGGAGGCCGTGGAGAGCAGTACTTC. This encodes CASSHIAGGRGEQYF.